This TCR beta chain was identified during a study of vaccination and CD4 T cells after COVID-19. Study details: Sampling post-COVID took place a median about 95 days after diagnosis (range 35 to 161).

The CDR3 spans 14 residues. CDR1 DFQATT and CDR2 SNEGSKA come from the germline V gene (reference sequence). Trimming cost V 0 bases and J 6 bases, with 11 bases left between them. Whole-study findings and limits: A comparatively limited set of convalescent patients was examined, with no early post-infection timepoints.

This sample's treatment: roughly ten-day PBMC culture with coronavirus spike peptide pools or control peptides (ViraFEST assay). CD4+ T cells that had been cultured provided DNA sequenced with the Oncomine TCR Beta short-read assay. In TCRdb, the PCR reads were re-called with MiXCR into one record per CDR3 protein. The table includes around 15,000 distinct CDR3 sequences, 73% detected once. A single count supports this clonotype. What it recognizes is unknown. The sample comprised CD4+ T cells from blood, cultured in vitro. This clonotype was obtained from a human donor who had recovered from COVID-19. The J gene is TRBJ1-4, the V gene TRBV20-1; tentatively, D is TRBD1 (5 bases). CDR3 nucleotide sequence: TGCAGTGCTAGAGAAACCTGGGGGGATGAAAAACTGTTTTTT. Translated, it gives CSARETWGDEKLFF.